This T cell receptor (beta chain) derives from a study of blood T cell repertoires in COVID-19. The repertoire was sequenced with immunoSEQ multiplex PCR; TCRdb's copy has only in-frame clones and lacks some. The data contain a few hundred thousand clones, about 88% of them singletons. V lost 4 bases, J lost 2 bases, and 8 bases lay in between. This CDR3 comprises 13 residues. In germline, CDR1 is SNHLY, CDR2 FYNNEI. Sequenced material: PBMCs or T cells enriched from blood (not recorded which). The chain links TRBV2 to TRBJ1-2; weak D call: TRBD1 (5 bases). This clonotype was obtained from a woman aged 45-59 years who had recovered from COVID-19. DNA for the CDR3: TGTGCCAGCAGTGTACAGGAAAACTATGGCTACACCTTC. Protein: CASSVQENYGYTF.